Here is one T cell receptor beta chain with its context. Amplification used 60 Vbeta primers and 13 Jbeta primers. The protocol was immunoSEQ multiplex PCR, while the TCRdb copy is restricted to in-frame clones and leaves out a portion. Counted here are under 200,000 clones, roughly 75% occurring once; the ten biggest clones make up less than 3%. This sample was taken from a study of cytomegalovirus exposure and HLA in healthy donors. The V end lost 0 bases, the J end lost 4 bases, and 10 bases lay between the germline ends. The CDR3 covers 15 residues. Germline values: CDR1 SEHNR, CDR2 FQNEAQ (reference sequence). Regarding donors, all were healthy bone marrow donors.

V is TRBV7-9 and J is TRBJ1-3, with a weak D call TRBD1 (5 bases). The sequencing input was PBMCs. The TCR sequence derives from a female donor in good health and CMV-seronegative. The CDR3 reads CASSLAGAVGNTIYF. In DNA form, the CDR3 reads TGTGCCAGCAGCTTAGCAGGGGCGGTCGGAAACACCATATATTTT.